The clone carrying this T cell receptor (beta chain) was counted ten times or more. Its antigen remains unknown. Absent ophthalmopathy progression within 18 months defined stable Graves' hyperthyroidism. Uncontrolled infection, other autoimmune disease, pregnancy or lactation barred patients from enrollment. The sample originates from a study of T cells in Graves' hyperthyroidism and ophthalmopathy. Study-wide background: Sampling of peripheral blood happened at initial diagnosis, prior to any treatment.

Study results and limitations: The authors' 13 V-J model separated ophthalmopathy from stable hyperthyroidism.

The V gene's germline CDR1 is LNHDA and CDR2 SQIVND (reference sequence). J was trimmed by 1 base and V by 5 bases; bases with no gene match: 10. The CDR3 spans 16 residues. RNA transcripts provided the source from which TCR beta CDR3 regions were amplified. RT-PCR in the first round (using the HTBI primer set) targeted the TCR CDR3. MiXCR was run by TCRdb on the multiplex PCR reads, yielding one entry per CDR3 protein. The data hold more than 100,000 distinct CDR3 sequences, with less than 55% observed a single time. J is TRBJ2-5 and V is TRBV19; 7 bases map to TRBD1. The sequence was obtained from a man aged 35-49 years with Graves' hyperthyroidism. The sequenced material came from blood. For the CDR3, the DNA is TGTGCCAGTAGTCAGACCCGGGACAGTTCCCAAGAGACCCAGTACTTC. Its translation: CASSQTRDSSQETQYF. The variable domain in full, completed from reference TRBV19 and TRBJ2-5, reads DGGITQSPKYLFRKEGQNVTLSCEQNLNHDAMYWYRQDPGQGLRLIYYSQIVNDFQKGDIAEGYSVSREKKESFPLTVTSAQKNPTAFYLCASSQTRDSSQETQYFGPGTRLLVL.